The source of this T cell receptor beta chain is a study of cytomegalovirus exposure and HLA in healthy donors. On this clone: No antigen is known for it.

Whereas donors were nominally healthy upon sampling, unrecorded immune exposures were probable. Trimming took 6 bases from V and 2 from J; bases not matched to a gene: 13. Germline CDR1 and CDR2: MNHEY and SMNVEV (reference sequence). This CDR3 contains 18 residues. Regarding the study as a whole: As immune exposure information, only CMV serostatus was available.

Vbeta (60) and Jbeta (13) primers were used in the PCR. Only in-frame clones appear in the TCRdb table, and some are missing; sequencing was by immunoSEQ multiplex PCR. The sample lists approximately 120,000 clones; around four fifths were seen once. Input material: PBMCs. The clonotype was recovered from a woman aged 45-59 years in good health and CMV-seropositive. The genes are TRBV27 and TRBJ2-7, with TRBD2 identical over 13 bases. CDR3 coding DNA: TGTGCCAGCAGAGGGTGGACTAGCGGGAGAAGGGTCACCTACGAGCAGTACTTC. As protein: CASRGWTSGRRVTYEQYF.